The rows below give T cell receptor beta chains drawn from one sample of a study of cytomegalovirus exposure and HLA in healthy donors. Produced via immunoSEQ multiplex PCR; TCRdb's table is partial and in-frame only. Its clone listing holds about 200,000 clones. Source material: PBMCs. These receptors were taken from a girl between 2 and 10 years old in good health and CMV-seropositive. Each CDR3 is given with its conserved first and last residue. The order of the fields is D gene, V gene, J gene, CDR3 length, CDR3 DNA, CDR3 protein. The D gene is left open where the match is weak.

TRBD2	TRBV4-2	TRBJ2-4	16	TGTGCCAGCAGCCAAGATTCTGGGTCTAGCGGGGAGGAAAAGTACTTC	CASSQDSGSSGEEKYF
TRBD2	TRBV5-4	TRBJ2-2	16	TGTGCCAGCAGCCACGCTAGCGGGATAAGGACCGGGGAGCTGTTTTTT	CASSHASGIRTGELFF
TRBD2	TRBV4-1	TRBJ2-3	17	TGCGCCAGCAGCCGGGAAGGGACTAGCGGTTTTGCAGATACGCAGTATTTT	CASSREGTSGFADTQYF
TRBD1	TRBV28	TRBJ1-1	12	TGTGCCAGCAGTTTATTGGGCAGGGGGGCTTTCTTT	CASSLLGRGAFF
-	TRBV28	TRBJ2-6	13	TGTGCCAGCAGCTTAGGGGGGTCCAACGTCCTGACTTTC	CASSLGGSNVLTF
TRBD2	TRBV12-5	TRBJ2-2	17	TGTGCTAGTGGTTTGGTACCCGGTGGGAGCGGGATCGGGGAGCTGTTTTTT	CASGLVPGGSGIGELFF
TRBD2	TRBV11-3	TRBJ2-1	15	TGTGCCAGCAGCGCGACTAGCGGGCCACACAATGAGCAGTTCTTC	CASSATSGPHNEQFF
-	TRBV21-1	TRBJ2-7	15	TGTGCCAGCAGCACGAGCGGGAGTAGTAGGTACGAGCAGTACTTC	CASSTSGSSRYEQYF
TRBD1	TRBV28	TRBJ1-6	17	TGTGCCAGCAGTCCACACGGCCCCGGGACAGGGACTTCACCCCTCCACTTT	CASSPHGPGTGTSPLHF
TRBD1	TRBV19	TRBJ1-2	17	TGTGCCATTAGGGCGGGGACAGGGGTCCCCTCTAACTATGGCTACACCTTC	CAIRAGTGVPSNYGYTF
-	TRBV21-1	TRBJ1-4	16	TGTGCCAGCAGCAAAGGGGCCCCCACCGGAGGTGAAAAACTGTTTTTT	CASSKGAPTGGEKLFF
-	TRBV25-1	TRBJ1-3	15	TGTGCCAGCAGTGAGCCAGGTAGCTCTGGAAACACCATATATTTT	CASSEPGSSGNTIYF
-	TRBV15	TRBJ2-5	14	TGTGCCACCAGCAGAGTCGGAACGGGAATAACCCAGTACTTC	CATSRVGTGITQYF
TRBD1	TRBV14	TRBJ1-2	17	TGTGCCAGCAGCCTAAACCGGACAGGGGTAGTTTGGTATGGCTACACCTTC	CASSLNRTGVVWYGYTF
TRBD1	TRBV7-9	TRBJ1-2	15	TGTGCCAGCAGCTCCTTGACAGGGAGTAATTATGGCTACACCTTC	CASSSLTGSNYGYTF
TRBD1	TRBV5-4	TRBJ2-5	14	TGTGCCAGCAGCTGGGACAGGGGGCAAGAGACCCAGTACTTC	CASSWDRGQETQYF
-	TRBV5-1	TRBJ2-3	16	TGCGCCAGCAGCTTGTTCCAGCGGGCAAACACAGATACGCAGTATTTT	CASSLFQRANTDTQYF
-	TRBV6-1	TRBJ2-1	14	TGTGCCAGCAGGTGGGACAGGACTAGATTTGAGCAGTTCTTC	CASRWDRTRFEQFF
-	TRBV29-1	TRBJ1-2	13	TGCAGCGTTGTGGTCGGCAGGTCCTATGGCTACACCTTC	CSVVVGRSYGYTF
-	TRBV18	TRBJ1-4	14	TGTGCCAGCTCACCACGAGGCCCGGGTGAAAAACTGTTTTTT	CASSPRGPGEKLFF
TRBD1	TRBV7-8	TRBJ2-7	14	TGTGCCAGCAGCCCGTGGACAGGGGGGTACGAGCAGTACTTC	CASSPWTGGYEQYF
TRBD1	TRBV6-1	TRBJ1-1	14	TGTGCCAGCATTCAGGGACAGGTGAACACTGAAGCTTTCTTT	CASIQGQVNTEAFF
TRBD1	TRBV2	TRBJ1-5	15	TGTGCCAGCCAAGACCCGACAGGGCCTAATCAGCCCCAGCATTTT	CASQDPTGPNQPQHF
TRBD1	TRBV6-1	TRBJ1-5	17	TGTGCCAGCAGTGCCGGGACAGGCAAGGGCCCCAATCAGCCCCAGCATTTT	CASSAGTGKGPNQPQHF
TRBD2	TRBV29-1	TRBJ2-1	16	TGCAGCGTTGATTTGCTAGCGGTAACCTCTGGGGATGAGCAGTTCTTC	CSVDLLAVTSGDEQFF
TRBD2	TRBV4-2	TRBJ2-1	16	TGTGCCAGCAGCATGCGGGGGAGCGGGAGGAACAATGAGCAGTTCTTC	CASSMRGSGRNNEQFF
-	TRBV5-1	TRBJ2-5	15	TGCGCCAGCAGCTTGGTAGGAGGGAAGCAAGAGACCCAGTACTTC	CASSLVGGKQETQYF
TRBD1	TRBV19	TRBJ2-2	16	TGTGCCAGTAGTATAGTGGGGACAGTGAACACCGGGGAGCTGTTTTTT	CASSIVGTVNTGELFF
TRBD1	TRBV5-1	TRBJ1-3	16	TGCGCCAGCAGCTTGGACTGGACAGGATATGGAAACACCATATATTTT	CASSLDWTGYGNTIYF
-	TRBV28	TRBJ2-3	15	TGTGCCAGCAGTTATGGAGGAGTTCCTGTAGATACGCAGTATTTT	CASSYGGVPVDTQYF
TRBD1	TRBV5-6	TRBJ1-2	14	TGTGCCAGCACCACGGGGACAGCTCTCTATGGCTACACCTTC	CASTTGTALYGYTF
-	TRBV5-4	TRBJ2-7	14	TGTGCCAGCAGCGATCCCACCACGGCCTACGAGCAGTACTTC	CASSDPTTAYEQYF
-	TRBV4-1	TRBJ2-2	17	TGCGCCAGCAGCCTCCCTACGGGAATTACCCTCACCGGGGAGCTGTTTTTT	CASSLPTGITLTGELFF
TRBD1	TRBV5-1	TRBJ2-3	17	TGCGCCAGCACTCAAGGCGCCGGCAGGGGGCGCACAGATACGCAGTATTTT	CASTQGAGRGRTDTQYF
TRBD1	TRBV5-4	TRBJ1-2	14	TGTGCCAGCAGCCCTGGACAGGGGGCTGCTGGCTACACCTTC	CASSPGQGAAGYTF
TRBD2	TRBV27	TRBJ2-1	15	TGTGCCAGCAGGCCCCTAGCGGGAGGATACAATGAGCAGTTCTTC	CASRPLAGGYNEQFF
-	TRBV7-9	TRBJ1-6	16	TGTGCCAGCACACGGTGGGAGGGTATGGGCAATTCACCCCTCCACTTT	CASTRWEGMGNSPLHF
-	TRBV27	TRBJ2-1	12	TGTGCCAGCAGTTTTTTCGCACAGGAGCAGTTCTTC	CASSFFAQEQFF
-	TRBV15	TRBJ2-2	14	TGTGCCACCAGCAGAGCGGGGGATACCGGGGAGCTGTTTTTT	CATSRAGDTGELFF
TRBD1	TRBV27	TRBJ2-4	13	TGTGCCAGCAGTCCCGACAGGGCAAACATTCAGTACTTC	CASSPDRANIQYF